This T cell receptor (beta chain) was recovered during a study of cytomegalovirus exposure and HLA in healthy donors. Notes on the study in general: In a later analysis, HLA-associated TCR beta chains were more clonally expanded than equally common others. HLA alleles showed associations with some 17,000 TCR beta sequences in a later analysis, at a 0.05 false discovery rate.

The PCR contained 60 Vbeta and 13 Jbeta primers. Only in-frame clones appear in the TCRdb table, and some are missing; sequencing was by immunoSEQ multiplex PCR. The table includes some 170,000 clones, 82% detected once. Of note for this clone: Its target is not known.

Nominally healthy donors provided the samples, though records likely missed some immune exposures. J was trimmed by 3 bases and V by 1 base; bases with no gene match: 3. This CDR3 has 15 residues. CDR1 and CDR2 from the germline V gene are LNHDA and SQIVND (reference sequence). This chain connects TRBV19 to TRBJ2-3, with 8 positions matching TRBD2. This clonotype was sampled from a girl aged 10-17 years in good health and CMV-seropositive. The sequenced sample consisted of PBMCs. The DNA for the CDR3 is TGTGCCAGTAGTATAGCCGGGGGGGCAACAGATACGCAGTATTTT. Protein product: CASSIAGGATDTQYF.